What follows are 26 T cell receptor beta chains derived from one specimen sequenced in a study of CXCR3-negative and CXCR3-positive naive CD8 T cells. Whole-study findings and limits: In CXCR3-positive naive cells, the TRB CDR3s were more hydrophobic than in CXCR3-negative naive cells.

These TCRs' antigens remain unknown. 5' RACE that incorporated UMI labels was used to prepare the TRB cDNA libraries. TCRdb reprocessed the 5' RACE reads, keeping one entry per CDR3 protein, no DNA. This table holds 150,000 to 170,000 distinct CDR3 sequences. The sequenced material came from naive CXCR3+ CD8+ T cells from blood. Specified subset: CD45RO-CCR7+CD27+CD95- naive CD8+ T cells expressing CXCR3 (TNR3+). These receptors were collected from a human donor in good health. Some clones in this sample may be carry-over from other donors' samples.

V and J are TRBV29-1 and TRBJ1-1; TCRdb's assignment of TRBD1 cannot be checked, as there is no DNA. The CDR3 consists of 12 residues. CDR1 is SQVTM and CDR2 is ANQGSEA in the germline V gene. CDR3 sequence: CSVGGAGTEAFF.

The chain links TRBV4-1 to TRBJ2-7; the TCRdb call, TRBD1, lacks DNA for checking. This CDR3 has 15 amino acids. Per the germline V gene, CDR1 is MGHRA and CDR2 is YSYEKL. The CDR3 spells CASSPPGTPTLEQYF.

This sequence joins TRBV9 and TRBJ2-3; the D call of TRBD1 rests on TCRdb alone, since no DNA is present to check it. Germline CDR1 is SGDLS and CDR2 is YYNGEE. The CDR3 is made up of 15 amino acids. The CDR3 sequence: CASSPYGTLTDTQYF.

The chain has TRBV28 and TRBJ2-7; TCRdb proposes TRBD1, but this gene call is untestable without DNA. Germline loops: CDR1 MDHEN, CDR2 SYDVKM. The CDR3 runs to 14 residues. This CDR3 is CASSLPRQSYEQYF.

The genes are TRBV7-9 and TRBJ1-6; TCRdb gives TRBD1 as the D gene, but with no DNA this cannot be confirmed. Per germline, CDR1 SEHNR and CDR2 FQNEAQ (reference sequence). The CDR3 contains 14 residues. CDR3 sequence: CASRRGDWDSPLHF.

The genes are TRBV18 and TRBJ2-5. The CDR3 is made up of 13 amino acids. Germline V gene data show CDR1 as KGHSH and CDR2 as LQKENI. Here the CDR3 reads CASSPDYSETQYF.

CDR3 protein: CSVETIRESTYEQYF. The V gene is TRBV29-1, the J gene TRBJ2-7; the TRBD2 assignment by TCRdb is unverifiable without DNA. Germline CDR1 SQVTM, CDR2 ANQGSEA. The CDR3 runs to 15 residues.

The chain carries TRBV5-1 and TRBJ2-7; checking the TCRdb D call of TRBD2 is not possible without DNA. The CDR3 contains 15 residues. In germline, CDR1 is SGHRS, CDR2 YFSETQ. The CDR3 loop reads CASSPEVASVDEQYF.

This chain uses TRBV19 with TRBJ1-4; TCRdb gives TRBD1 as the D gene, but with no DNA this cannot be confirmed. Germline CDR1 LNHDA, CDR2 SQIVND (reference sequence). CDR3 length: 13 amino acids. The CDR3 sequence: CASSAGVLEKLFF.

CDR3 region: CASSKRWGSEEETQYF. The chain couples TRBV21-1 to TRBJ2-5; TCRdb designates TRBD1, a call that cannot be tested without DNA. TRBV21-1 has pseudogene status. The CDR3 spans 16 residues.

The CDR3 spells CASSYLGDGYTF. The chain combines TRBV6-2 or TRBV6-3 with TRBJ1-2. The germline CDR1 and CDR2 sequences are MNHEY and SVGEGT. CDR3 length: 12 residues.

The V gene is TRBV10-3, the J gene TRBJ2-7; TCRdb proposes TRBD2, but this gene call is untestable without DNA. This CDR3 has 15 residues. CDR1 and CDR2 (germline): ENHRY, SYGVKD. The CDR3 loop is CAISELAGLSYEQYF.

The chain couples TRBV10-3 to TRBJ1-5. Germline values: CDR1 ENHRY, CDR2 SYGVKD. The length of the CDR3 is 14 residues. The CDR3 is CAISEERINQPQHF.

V usage is TRBV6-2 or TRBV6-3 and J usage is TRBJ2-1; TCRdb's D call, TRBD1, is unchecked because there is no DNA. Germline V gene data show CDR1 as MNHEY and CDR2 as SVGEGT. The CDR3 covers 16 residues. The CDR3 spells CASSVTGAPLLNEQFF.

This chain links TRBV6-2 or TRBV6-3 with TRBJ2-1; TCRdb indicates TRBD2, and absent DNA this call remains unverified. This CDR3 is 14 amino acids long. Per germline, CDR1 MNHEY and CDR2 SVGEGT. CDR3 sequence: CASSFLATYNEQFF.

This chain joins TRBV28 and TRBJ2-1; TCRdb outputs TRBD2, but without DNA this stays unchecked. Germline assignment: CDR1 MDHEN and CDR2 SYDVKM. The CDR3 spans 13 residues. CDR3 amino acids: CASSWREYNEQFF.

The CDR3 is CASSILGSRSNQPQHF. The genes are TRBV19 and TRBJ1-5; TCRdb proposes TRBD1, but this gene call is untestable without DNA. The CDR3 spans 16 residues. The germline gives CDR1 LNHDA, CDR2 SQIVND (reference sequence).

The chain carries TRBV11-2 and TRBJ2-1; the TCRdb call, TRBD2, lacks DNA for checking. Germline-derived CDR1 and CDR2 are SGHAT and FQNNGV. The CDR3 consists of 16 residues. This CDR3 is CASSGMTEGYGNEQFF.

The chain has TRBV6-5 and TRBJ2-5; TCRdb's D gene call, TRBD1, goes unchecked for lack of DNA. The germline V gene has CDR1 MNHEY and CDR2 SVGAGI. This CDR3 has 18 amino acids. CDR3 amino acids: CASSYFWGQGKYQETQYF.

The rearrangement links TRBV28 to TRBJ2-2; TCRdb's assignment of TRBD1 cannot be checked, as there is no DNA. Per the germline V gene, CDR1 is MDHEN and CDR2 is SYDVKM. This CDR3 has 15 residues. Here the CDR3 reads CASSLVGPLGGELFF. The full variable domain, rest sourced from reference TRBV28 and TRBJ2-2, is DVKVTQSSRYLVKRTGEKVFLECVQDMDHENMFWYRQDPGLGLRLIYFSYDVKMKEKGDIPEGYSVSREKKERFSLILESASTNQTSMYLCASSLVGPLGGELFFGEGSRLTVL.

The chain couples TRBV5-6 to TRBJ2-1. The CDR3 consists of 15 residues. The germline V gene encodes CDR1 SGHDT and CDR2 YYEEEE. CDR3 region: CASSLVPSIGNEQFF.

V gene TRBV29-1 combines with J gene TRBJ1-3. The CDR3 loop spans 13 amino acids. Germline values: CDR1 SQVTM, CDR2 ANQGSEA. The CDR3 sequence is CSVGVSSGNTIYF.

This chain joins TRBV27 and TRBJ2-7. Germline assignment: CDR1 MNHEY and CDR2 SMNVEV (reference sequence). This CDR3 has 11 amino acids. CDR3 loop: CASSPSEEQYF.

This chain uses TRBV5-1 with TRBJ1-2; as DNA is missing, the TRBD1 call by TCRdb cannot be tested. CDR3 length: 15 residues. Germline assignment: CDR1 SGHRS and CDR2 YFSETQ. The CDR3: CASSFSAGTDYGYTF.

The chain combines TRBV27 with TRBJ2-5. Germline CDR1 is MNHEY and CDR2 is SMNVEV (reference sequence). The CDR3 is made up of 14 amino acids. CDR3 loop: CASSVSVHEETQYF.

The chain links TRBV27 to TRBJ1-1. CDR3 size: 14 residues. CDR1 is MNHEY, CDR2 SMNVEV, per germline (reference sequence). The CDR3 loop reads CASSLSVGFGMAFF.